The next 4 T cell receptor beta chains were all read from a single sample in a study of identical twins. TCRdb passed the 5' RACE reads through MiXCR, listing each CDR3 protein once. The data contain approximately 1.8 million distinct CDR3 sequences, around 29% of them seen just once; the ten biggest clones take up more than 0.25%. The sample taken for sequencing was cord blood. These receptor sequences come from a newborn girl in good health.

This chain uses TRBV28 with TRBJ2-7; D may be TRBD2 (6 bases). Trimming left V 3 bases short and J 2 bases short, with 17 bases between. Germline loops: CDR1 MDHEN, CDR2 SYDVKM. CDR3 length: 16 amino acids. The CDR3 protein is CASSFPWRGKPYEQYF. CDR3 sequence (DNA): TGTGCCAGCAGTTTTCCATGGCGGGGAAAACCCTACGAGCAGTACTTC.

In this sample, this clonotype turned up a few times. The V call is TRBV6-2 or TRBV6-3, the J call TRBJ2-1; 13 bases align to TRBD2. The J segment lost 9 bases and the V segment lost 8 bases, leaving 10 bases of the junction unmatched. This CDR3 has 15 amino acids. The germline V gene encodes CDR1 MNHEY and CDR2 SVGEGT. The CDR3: CASARLAGGSGEQFF. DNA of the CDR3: TGTGCCAGCGCCCGACTAGCGGGAGGATCTGGTGAGCAGTTCTTC.

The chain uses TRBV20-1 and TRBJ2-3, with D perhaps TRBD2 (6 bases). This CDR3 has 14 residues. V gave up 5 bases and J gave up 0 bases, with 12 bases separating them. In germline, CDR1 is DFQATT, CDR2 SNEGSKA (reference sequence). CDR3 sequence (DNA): TGCAGTGCTGAGGGGAGCGGGAGCACAGATACGCAGTATTTT. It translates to CSAEGSGSTDTQYF.

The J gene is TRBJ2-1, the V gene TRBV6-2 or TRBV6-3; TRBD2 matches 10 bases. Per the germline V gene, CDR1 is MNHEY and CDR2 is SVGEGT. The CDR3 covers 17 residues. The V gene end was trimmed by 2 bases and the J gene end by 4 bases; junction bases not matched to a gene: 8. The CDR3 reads CASSYERGGREYNEQFF. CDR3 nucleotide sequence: TGTGCCAGCAGTTACGAGCGGGGGGGCCGAGAATACAATGAGCAGTTCTTC.